The clone carrying this TCR beta chain appeared a few times. What it binds is not known. The same CDR3 is also encoded by other DNA sequences in this sample. The data stem from a study of cytomegalovirus exposure and HLA in healthy donors. Study-level background: A prior analysis found 90 million to 120 million unique TCR beta sequences from 170 million or so T cells. Study-level findings and limits: Roughly even sequencing depth across donors was the assumption behind the presence/absence analyses. In a later analysis, V- and J-gene trimming of beta chains associated with a DCLRE1C missense variant, replicated independently.

Amplification used 60 Vbeta primers and 13 Jbeta primers. TCRdb's table, derived via immunoSEQ multiplex PCR, lists solely in-frame clones and lacks some. The sample holds about 160,000 clones, 77% seen once. The germline CDR1 and CDR2 sequences are KGHSH and LQKENI. The CDR3 contains 15 residues. V was clipped by 3 bases and J by 2 bases; unmatched bases: 3. Sequencing was carried out using PBMCs. This sequence joins TRBV18 and TRBJ2-7; 11 bases line up with TRBD1. This sequence originates from a man aged 30 to 45 in good health and CMV-seropositive. CDR3 sequence: CASSPPGQGAYEQYF. The CDR3, as DNA: TGTGCCAGCTCACCCCCGGGACAGGGGGCCTACGAGCAGTACTTC.